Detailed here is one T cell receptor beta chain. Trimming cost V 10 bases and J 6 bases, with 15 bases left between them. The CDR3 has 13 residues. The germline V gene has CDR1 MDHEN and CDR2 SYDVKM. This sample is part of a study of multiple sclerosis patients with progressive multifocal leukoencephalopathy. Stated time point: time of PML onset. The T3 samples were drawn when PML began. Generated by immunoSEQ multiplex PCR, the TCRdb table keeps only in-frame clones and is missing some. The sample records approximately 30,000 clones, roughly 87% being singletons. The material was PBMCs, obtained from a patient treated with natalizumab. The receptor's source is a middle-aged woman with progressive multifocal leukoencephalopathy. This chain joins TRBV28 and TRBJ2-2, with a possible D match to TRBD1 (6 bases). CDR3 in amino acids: CATRDTYSGELFF. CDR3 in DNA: TGTGCCACCCGGGACACATATTCCGGGGAGCTGTTTTTT.